A single sample is the source of the 10 T cell receptor beta chains below, sequenced in a study of Graves' ophthalmopathy and Graves' hyperthyroidism (dated by TCRdb to the late 2010s). Sequencing relied on an Illumina HiSeq 2000. For repertoire sequencing, TCR beta CDR3 regions were amplified from RNA transcripts. The first round was an RT-PCR using HTBI primers with the Qiagen OneStep RT-PCR kit, and this first round was followed by a second-round multiplex PCR, then size selection and purification. TCRdb reran the public reads through fastp at Q25 and MiXCR, keeping productive beta chains. Rows are unified per CDR3 protein, each entry keeping the most common DNA and genes. A total of approximately 480,000 distinct CDR3 sequences appear in this sample, around an eighth of them only once. Jointly, the top ten make up 9.8% of the sample. Sample: blood. The source is a woman aged 25 to 39 with Graves' ophthalmopathy. Donor details come from another sample of the same person, matched by shared clones.

This clonotype appeared many times. The V and J genes are TRBV4-1 and TRBJ1-1; D is ambiguous. This CDR3 has 14 residues. With 0 bases removed from V and 5 bases from J, the gap between germline ends came to 10 bases. Looked up from germline, CDR1 is MGHRA and CDR2 is YSYEKL. CDR3 bases: TGCGCCAGCAGCCAAGATTGGGCCGGGACTGAAGCTTTCTTT. Protein: CASSQDWAGTEAFF.

Notes on this clonotype: A much larger clone lies a single base off, so this may be a read error. V and J are TRBV20-1 and TRBJ1-5; maybe TRBD1 (6 bases). CDR3 length: 13 amino acids. From germline, CDR1 is DFQATT and CDR2 SNEGSKA (reference sequence). The CDR3 reads CSATGTNNQPRHF. The CDR3 DNA follows: TGCAGTGCTACCGGGACAAACAATCAGCCCCGGCATTTT.

This clonotype has at least ten counts. This chain uses TRBV20-1 with TRBJ2-7; 11 bases fit TRBD2. Germline lookup yields CDR1 DFQATT and CDR2 SNEGSKA (reference sequence). This CDR3 is 16 amino acids long. The J segment lost 5 bases and the V segment lost 0 bases, leaving 9 bases of the junction unmatched. CDR3 nucleotides: TGCAGTGCTAGAGATGGTAGCGGGAGGGCCCTCCACGAGCAGTACTTC. It encodes CSARDGSGRALHEQYF.

This clonotype was picked up many times. The rearrangement joins TRBV6-1 to TRBJ2-7; TRBD1 is a possible D gene (5 bases). Germline V lookup: CDR1 MNHNS, CDR2 SASEGT. The CDR3 sequence is 12 residues long. Trimming cost V 6 bases and J 7 bases, with 13 bases left between them. Here the CDR3 reads CASRDTPIEQYF. The CDR3 DNA reads TGTGCCAGCAGGGACACCCCTATAGAGCAGTACTTC.

This clonotype has a count of ten or more. The V call is TRBV28, the J call TRBJ2-5; D is ambiguous. V lost 7 bases and J lost 5, with 8 bases in between. The CDR3 contains 11 residues. Germline values: CDR1 MDHEN, CDR2 SYDVKM. The CDR3 DNA reads TGTGCCAGCAACGAGAGGGAGACCCAGTACTTC. This sequence encodes CASNERETQYF.

This clonotype was detected many times. The chain carries TRBV6-1 and TRBJ1-5; tentative D call: TRBD1 (5 bases). The V and J ends lost 2 bases and 4 bases respectively, with 9 bases between them. Germline-derived CDR1 and CDR2 are MNHNS and SASEGT. This CDR3 comprises 14 residues. The CDR3 reads CASSERQQNQPQHF. CDR3 nucleotides: TGTGCCAGCAGTGAACGACAGCAGAATCAGCCCCAGCATTTT.

This clonotype was recorded many times. The chain links TRBV12-3 or TRBV12-4 to TRBJ1-2, with D possibly TRBD1 on 5 matching bases. V was pared by 1 base and J by 6 bases, with 9 bases between. The CDR3 length is 13 residues. The CDR3 coding sequence is TGTGCCAGCAGTTTAGAGGGGTCCAATGGCTACACCTTC. This translates into CASSLEGSNGYTF.

The chain employs TRBV4-1 and TRBJ1-1; tentative D call: TRBD1 (5 bases). Germline V CDR1 and CDR2: MGHRA, YSYEKL. Trimming took off 3 bases at V and 8 bases at J, with 19 bases between the two ends. This CDR3 has 15 residues. The CDR3 sequence: CASSQTVIGEAEAFF. CDR3 coding DNA: TGCGCCAGCAGCCAGACCGTCATAGGGGAGGCGGAAGCTTTCTTT.

This clonotype was recorded many times. The V gene is TRBV6-1, the J gene TRBJ2-7; D call uncertain. The CDR3 contains 13 residues. The germline CDR1 and CDR2 sequences are MNHNS and SASEGT. The V end was cut by 5 bases, the J end by 0 bases, with 8 bases between. CDR3 nucleotide sequence: TGTGCCAGCAGTCCAGAGAGCTCCTACGAGCAGTACTTC. It encodes CASSPESSYEQYF.

In its sample, this clonotype was seen a few times. The chain is built from TRBV27 and TRBJ2-7; 10 bases align to TRBD2. Trimming removed 5 bases from V and 3 bases from J; junction bases left unmatched: 7. CDR1 is MNHEY, CDR2 SMNVEV, per germline (reference sequence). This CDR3 region has 15 residues. CDR3 loop: CASSAPGLAIYEQYF. The CDR3 bases are TGTGCCAGCAGTGCCCCGGGACTAGCGATCTACGAGCAGTACTTC.